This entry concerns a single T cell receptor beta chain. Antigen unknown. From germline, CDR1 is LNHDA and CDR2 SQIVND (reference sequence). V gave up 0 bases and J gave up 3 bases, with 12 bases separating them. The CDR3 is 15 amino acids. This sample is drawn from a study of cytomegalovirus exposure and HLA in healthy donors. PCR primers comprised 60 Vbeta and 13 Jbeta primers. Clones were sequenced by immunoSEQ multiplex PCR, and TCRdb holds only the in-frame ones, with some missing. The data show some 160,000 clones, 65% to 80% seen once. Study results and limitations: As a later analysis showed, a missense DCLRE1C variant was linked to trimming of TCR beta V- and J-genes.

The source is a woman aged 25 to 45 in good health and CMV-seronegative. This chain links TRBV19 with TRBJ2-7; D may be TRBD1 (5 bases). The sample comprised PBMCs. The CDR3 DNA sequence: TGTGCCAGTAGTATAGATGGGGATAGGGGCTACGAGCAGTACTTC. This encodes CASSIDGDRGYEQYF. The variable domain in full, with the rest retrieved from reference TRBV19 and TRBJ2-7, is DGGITQSPKYLFRKEGQNVTLSCEQNLNHDAMYWYRQDPGQGLRLIYYSQIVNDFQKGDIAEGYSVSREKKESFPLTVTSAQKNPTAFYLCASSIDGDRGYEQYFGPGTRLTVT.